The TCR beta chain described here comes from a study of blood T cell repertoires in COVID-19. Study as a whole: Researchers got acute and convalescent COVID-19 samples from the United States, Italy and Spain.

Original data processing: Reference gene primer amplification yielded estimated nucleated cell counts. Generated by immunoSEQ multiplex PCR, the TCRdb table keeps only in-frame clones and is missing some. The V and J calls and clone size were taken over from that table, and D and trimming were inferred from the DNA. This table has some 240,000 clones, over 75% appearing once. Germline CDR1 reads MNHEY; CDR2 reads SVGAGI. The V and J ends lost 6 bases and 1 base respectively, with 15 bases between them. CDR3 size: 15 residues. This chain joins TRBV6-5 and TRBJ1-1; D gene unclear. The sample consisted of peripheral blood. The TCR was taken from a woman between 65 and 79 years old with COVID-19, enrolled during active disease. DNA for the CDR3: TGTGCCAGCAGATCCAAGACTAGGAGGAACACTGAAGCTTTCTTT. It translates to CASRSKTRRNTEAFF.